This TCR beta chain was recovered during a study of CD8 T cells in ankylosing spondylitis. Study results and limitations: It appeared that ankylosing spondylitis blood was characterized by a TCR beta motif of several highly homologous variants. Significantly higher representation of disease-linked clones was reported for matched ankylosing spondylitis synovial fluid. In peripheral blood, disease-linked CD8+ clones occurred at relatively low frequencies.

A quantitative 5'-RACE method, one with molecular barcodes, was used to make TCR beta libraries. TCRdb passed the 5' RACE reads through MiXCR, listing each CDR3 protein once. The table has 250,000 or so distinct CDR3 sequences, 15% to 20% seen once. This clonotype was seen at least ten times. Its antigen is as yet unknown. Trimming removed 3 bases from V and 4 bases from J; junction bases left unmatched: 5. There are 14 residues in the CDR3. From germline, CDR1 is MGHRA and CDR2 YSYEKL. Sequenced sample: blood, either unsorted or a sorted T cell fraction (not recorded which). The receptor was isolated from a male donor with ankylosing spondylitis or in good health (not recorded which). The V gene is TRBV4-1, the J gene TRBJ2-7, with TRBD1 matching 8 bases. The CDR3 loop is CASSQVQGAYEQYF. The DNA of the CDR3 is TGCGCCAGCAGCCAGGTGCAGGGGGCTTACGAGCAGTACTTC.